Listed here are 16 T cell receptor beta chains from one sample, sequenced in a study of blood T cell repertoires in COVID-19. Clones were read by immunoSEQ multiplex PCR, and TCRdb kept only the in-frame ones, dropping some. The table has about 70,000 clones, 85% seen once; the top ten hold 4.5% to 5.5%. The specimen was peripheral blood. The receptors here all came from a man older than 75 with acute or convalescent COVID-19.

This chain links TRBV9 with TRBJ1-4; maybe TRBD1 (5 bases). This CDR3 has 17 amino acids. V was pared by 0 bases and J by 7 bases, with 19 bases between. Germline V gene lookup returns CDR1 SGDLS and CDR2 YYNGEE. DNA of the CDR3: TGTGCCAGCAGCGTAGGTGTATCAGGGTCTCCGAGTGAAAAACTGTTTTTT. It encodes CASSVGVSGSPSEKLFF.

This clone was observed a single time. The genes are TRBV24-1 and TRBJ2-1; 10 bases agree with TRBD2. Germline V gene sequence: CDR1 KGHDR, CDR2 SFDVKD. V dropped 8 bases and J dropped 4; count of bases not matched to a gene: 16. This CDR3 is 18 amino acids long. The CDR3 sequence: CATMAAGSGGTSYNEQFF. DNA for the CDR3: TGTGCCACCATGGCGGCGGGTAGCGGGGGGACCTCTTACAATGAGCAGTTCTTC.

This rearrangement joins TRBV28 to TRBJ2-1; possibly TRBD2 for D (6 bases). Trimming cost V 4 bases and J 6 bases, with 13 bases left between them. The CDR3 has 14 residues. The germline V gene encodes CDR1 MDHEN and CDR2 SYDVKM. The CDR3 reads CASSWRGAPNEQFF. The CDR3 nucleotides are TGTGCCAGCAGTTGGCGGGGAGCCCCCAATGAGCAGTTCTTC.

This rearrangement joins TRBV4-3 to TRBJ2-3; 14 positions match TRBD2. The J segment lost 6 bases and the V segment lost 0 bases, leaving 2 bases of the junction unmatched. Germline V CDR1 and CDR2: LGHNA, YSLEER. This CDR3 has 16 residues. Here the CDR3 DNA reads TGCGCCAGCAGCCAAGAAGGACTAGCGGGAGGTGATACGCAGTATTTT. It encodes CASSQEGLAGGDTQYF.

CDR3 coding DNA: TGTGCCAGCAGCGTAGATACAGCCCGGGGCGAGCAGTACTTC. The encoded protein is CASSVDTARGEQYF. The chain carries TRBV9 and TRBJ2-7, with D perhaps matching TRBD2 (5 bases). Trimming stripped 0 bases from V and 6 bases from J, with 13 bases between. The CDR3 totals 14 residues. Germline V lookup: CDR1 SGDLS, CDR2 YYNGEE.

The rearrangement joins TRBV3-1 (or the pseudogene TRBV3-2) to TRBJ2-1, with 8 bases fitting TRBD1. V lost 0 bases, J lost 4 bases, and 5 bases stayed unmatched. The CDR3 totals 16 residues. Germline CDR1 is LGHDT and CDR2 is YNNKEL (reference sequence). In DNA form, the CDR3 reads TGTGCCAGCAGCCAAGATTGGGGACAGGCTTACAATGAGCAGTTCTTC. This codes for CASSQDWGQAYNEQFF.

The chain joins TRBV4-1 to TRBJ2-2; TRBD2 matches 9 bases. V lost 1 base, J lost 4 bases, and 7 bases stayed unmatched. Germline V lookup: CDR1 MGHRA, CDR2 YSYEKL. The CDR3 is made up of 17 amino acids. CDR3 in DNA: TGCGCCAGCAGCCAAGGCCCCCTGACTAGCGGCACCGGGGAGCTGTTTTTT. This translates into CASSQGPLTSGTGELFF.

V and J are TRBV7-2 and TRBJ1-2, with 7 bases matching TRBD1. The trim removed 5 bases at V and 2 bases at J, leaving 5 bases unmatched. Germline V gene data show CDR1 as SGHTA and CDR2 as FQGNSA. The CDR3 is 14 amino acids. CDR3 amino acids: CASSPRQGNYGYTF. The CDR3 DNA sequence: TGTGCCAGCAGCCCTCGACAGGGCAACTATGGCTACACCTTC.

The chain uses TRBV19 and TRBJ2-2, with 9 nucleotides matching TRBD2. After removal of 7 bases from V and 0 bases from J, the junction contained 6 bases not matched to a gene. This CDR3 spans 16 amino acids. Germline loops: CDR1 LNHDA, CDR2 SQIVND (reference sequence). CDR3 in amino acids: CASTLAGLTNTGELFF. CDR3 bases: TGTGCCAGTACCCTAGCGGGACTTACGAACACCGGGGAGCTGTTTTTT.

The chain uses TRBV18 and TRBJ1-4, with 7 bases aligning to TRBD1. Germline loops: CDR1 KGHSH, CDR2 LQKENI. This CDR3 region has 13 residues. V lost 5 bases to trimming and J lost 8 bases; unmatched junction nucleotides: 5. The CDR3 nucleotides read TGTGCCAGCTCAACCACAGGGGACGAAAAACTGTTTTTT. Its translation is CASSTTGDEKLFF.

In this sample, this clone turned up once. The chain has TRBV19 and TRBJ2-5; 7 positions match TRBD1. The trim removed 6 bases at V and 1 base at J, leaving 5 bases unmatched. In germline, CDR1 is LNHDA, CDR2 SQIVND (reference sequence). The CDR3 extends over 14 amino acids. This CDR3 reads CASRPTGLQETQYF. The CDR3 DNA is TGTGCCAGTAGACCGACAGGGCTCCAAGAGACCCAGTACTTC.

The chain is built from TRBV11-3 and TRBJ2-3; a possible D gene is TRBD2 (5 bases). Germline CDR1 is SGHNT and CDR2 is YENEEA. The CDR3 length is 14 residues. Trimming pared 0 bases from V and 6 bases from J, leaving 10 bases between. The CDR3 loop is CASSLDVSGDTQYF. For the CDR3, the DNA is TGTGCCAGCAGCTTAGATGTATCGGGGGATACGCAGTATTTT.

The rearrangement links TRBV24-1 to TRBJ2-3; TRBD1 aligns across 7 bases. With 12 bases clipped from V and 4 bases from J, the junction kept 6 bases outside the gene matches. The length of the CDR3 is 12 residues. CDR1 KGHDR and CDR2 SFDVKD come from the germline V gene. In nucleotides, the CDR3 is TGTGCCGCGGCCCAGGGGGCAGATACGCAGTATTTT. It yields the protein CAAAQGADTQYF.

The V gene is TRBV10-3, the J gene TRBJ1-1; maybe TRBD1 (6 bases). This CDR3 has 13 amino acids. Germline CDR1 and CDR2: ENHRY and SYGVKD. Trimming shortened V by 4 bases and J by 7 bases, and 13 bases separated the two germline ends. CDR3 DNA sequence: TGTGCCATCAGTGTCTCCAGGGGAAATGAAGCTTTCTTT. Its translation: CAISVSRGNEAFF.

This clone has a single count. The chain combines TRBV9 with TRBJ1-2; 7 nucleotides align to TRBD1. J lost 2 bases, V lost 0 bases, and 7 bases had no gene match. The CDR3 spans 16 residues. Germline V gives CDR1 SGDLS, CDR2 YYNGEE. The CDR3 DNA follows: TGTGCCAGCAGCGTAGGGGGACAGTTCCAAAACTATGGCTACACCTTC. Protein: CASSVGGQFQNYGYTF.

The chain combines TRBV19 with TRBJ2-1, with 8 positions matching TRBD2. After removal of 2 bases from V and 5 bases from J, the junction contained 8 bases not matched to a gene. The CDR3 is made up of 16 amino acids. Germline V CDR1 and CDR2: LNHDA, SQIVND (reference sequence). The CDR3 coding sequence is TGTGCCAGTAGTATACCAGGGACTAGGGACAACAATGAGCAGTTCTTC. Translated: CASSIPGTRDNNEQFF.